This T cell receptor (beta chain) is drawn from a study of blood T cell repertoires in COVID-19. Study as a whole: Spain, Italy and the United States supplied samples that represented acute and convalescent COVID-19. T cells, B-cell-depleted T cells, or PBMCs provided the cDNA or gDNA that served as material.

The repertoire was sequenced with immunoSEQ multiplex PCR; TCRdb's copy has only in-frame clones and lacks some. This table has fewer than 40,000 clones, roughly 87% appearing once. The CDR3 length is 15 residues. Trimming removed 0 bases at V and 3 bases at J, with 14 bases between. Germline V gives CDR1 GTSNPN, CDR2 SVGIG (reference sequence). Sequencing used peripheral blood. The chain combines TRBV30 with TRBJ1-1; D remains ambiguous. This clonotype was sampled from an elderly man with acute or convalescent COVID-19. The CDR3 loop reads CAWSVSYLSDTEAFF. CDR3 nucleotide sequence: TGTGCCTGGAGTGTGAGCTATCTATCGGACACTGAAGCTTTCTTT.